These 10 T cell receptor beta chains originate from one sample sequenced in a study of blood T cell repertoires in COVID-19. The protocol was immunoSEQ multiplex PCR, while the TCRdb copy is restricted to in-frame clones and leaves out a portion. The profile shows about 240,000 clones, around 81% of them singletons. Sequences were obtained from peripheral blood. The receptors were sampled from a man aged 25-40 years who had recovered from COVID-19.

This chain connects TRBV28 to TRBJ2-7; D gene uncertain. The V and J ends lost 6 bases and 2 bases respectively, with 11 bases between them. The CDR3 covers 13 residues. Germline V CDR1 and CDR2: MDHEN, SYDVKM. This chain's CDR3 is CASSGLPTYEQYV. Here the CDR3 DNA reads TGTGCCAGCAGCGGTTTGCCCACCTACGAGCAGTACGTC.

This clone was picked up one time. The V call is TRBV7-7, the J call TRBJ2-1; D might be TRBD2 (6 bases). The germline CDR1 and CDR2 sequences are SSHAT and FNYEAQ (reference sequence). The length of the CDR3 is 15 residues. Trimming removed 5 bases from V and 1 base from J, with 12 bases in between. The CDR3: CASSPGLSSYNEQFF. CDR3 nucleotides: TGTGCCAGCAGCCCGGGACTCTCTTCCTACAATGAGCAGTTCTTC. The full variable domain, in which reference TRBV7-7 and TRBJ2-1 provide the parts outside the CDR3, is GAGVSQSPRYKVTKRGQDVTLRCDPISSHATLYWYQQALGQGPEFLTYFNYEAQPDKSGLPSDRFSAERPEGSISTLTIQRTEQRDSAMYRCASSPGLSSYNEQFFGPGTRLTVL.

The chain combines TRBV6-1 with TRBJ2-1; tentative D call: TRBD2 (5 bases). In germline, CDR1 is MNHNS, CDR2 SASEGT. This CDR3 comprises 17 residues. Trimming left V 3 bases short and J 0 bases short, with 15 bases between. In nucleotides, the CDR3 is TGTGCCAGCAGTGAGAGTGCAGGTGGGAGCTCCTACAATGAGCAGTTCTTC. Protein: CASSESAGGSSYNEQFF.

The CDR3 is CATSRQGEGEQFF. As DNA, the CDR3 is TGTGCCACCAGCAGACAAGGGGAGGGGGAGCAGTTCTTC. The chain employs TRBV15 and TRBJ2-1, with TRBD2 matching over 7 bases. J gave up 10 bases and V 2 bases, and 5 bases lay outside the gene matches. There are 13 residues in the CDR3. Germline V gene sequence: CDR1 LNHNV, CDR2 YYDKDF (reference sequence).

This clone has more than one count but fewer than ten. The chain joins TRBV18 to TRBJ2-2; D is undetermined. V was pared by 0 bases and J by 1 base, with 6 bases between. Germline V gene data show CDR1 as KGHSH and CDR2 as LQKENI. This CDR3 spans 15 amino acids. CDR3 amino acids: CASSPPLKNTGELFF. CDR3 coding DNA: TGTGCCAGCTCACCACCGTTAAAGAACACCGGGGAGCTGTTTTTT.

The V and J genes are TRBV7-2 and TRBJ2-7; possible D gene TRBD2, 6 bases. CDR1 is SGHTA and CDR2 is FQGNSA in the germline V gene. Trimming cost V 5 bases and J 2 bases, with 25 bases left between them. The CDR3 loop spans 18 amino acids. Here the CDR3 DNA reads TGTGCCAGCAGCGCGGGACGGATGATAAACGAAAACCCCTACGAGCAGTACTTC. This encodes CASSAGRMINENPYEQYF.

The chain employs TRBV6-1 and TRBJ2-2; tentative D call: TRBD2 (5 bases). Germline CDR1 and CDR2: MNHNS and SASEGT. Trimming cost V 5 bases and J 2 bases, with 9 bases left between them. The CDR3 is made up of 14 amino acids. The CDR3: CASSPDFNTGELFF. CDR3 sequence (DNA): TGTGCCAGCAGTCCGGACTTTAACACCGGGGAGCTGTTTTTT.

The rearrangement joins TRBV27 to TRBJ1-6; D remains ambiguous. Germline lookup yields CDR1 MNHEY and CDR2 SMNVEV (reference sequence). V was clipped by 2 bases and J by 6 bases, with 11 bases between them. CDR3 length equals 15 residues. CDR3 protein: CASSLDGRVNSPLHF. As DNA, the CDR3 is TGTGCCAGCAGTTTAGACGGGAGGGTTAATTCACCCCTCCACTTT.

The chain has TRBV3-1 (or the pseudogene TRBV3-2) and TRBJ2-6; no reliable D call. V lost 4 bases and J 4 bases, leaving 11 bases between the germline ends. This CDR3 is built from 15 residues. In germline, CDR1 is LGHDT, CDR2 YNNKEL (reference sequence). The CDR3: CASSRESLGANVLTF. The CDR3 DNA reads TGTGCCAGCAGCCGTGAGTCGCTCGGGGCCAACGTCCTGACTTTC.

The chain links TRBV27 to TRBJ2-5, with no clear D. V was clipped by 2 bases and J by 4 bases, with 5 bases between them. Germline V gene lookup returns CDR1 MNHEY and CDR2 SMNVEV (reference sequence). The length of the CDR3 is 12 residues. The CDR3: CASSLELETQYF. CDR3 nucleotide sequence: TGTGCCAGCAGTTTAGAACTAGAGACCCAGTACTTC.